This T cell receptor (beta chain) was recorded in a study of beta chain features in type 1 diabetes. Comment on this clone: Its antigen is unknown.

The CDR3 sequence is 15 residues long. Per germline, CDR1 LGHNA and CDR2 YSLEER. V shed 0 bases and J shed 2 bases, with 10 bases lying between them. Study-wide results and caveats: Shortening that was moderate but significant affected the TCRB CDR3s of Type 1 diabetes patients in all four CD4+ subsets.

Reverse transcribing all isolated RNA meant expressed TCRB transcripts were sequenced. Here immunoSEQ multiplex PCR was the method, and the copy in TCRdb shows in-frame clones only, minus some. The sample records about 160,000 clones, 6.5% to 10% being singletons. This TCR was sampled from a woman younger than 30 with type 1 diabetes. The chain employs TRBV4-3 and TRBJ1-1; D remains ambiguous. The material sequenced was central memory CD4+ T cells from blood. CDR3 loop: CASSQEWQYNTEAFF. Written as DNA, the CDR3 is TGCGCCAGCAGCCAAGAATGGCAGTACAACACTGAAGCTTTCTTT.